The 14 T cell receptor beta chains listed next were all sequenced from one sample in a study of blood T cell repertoires in COVID-19. Only in-frame clones appear in the TCRdb table, and some are missing; sequencing was by immunoSEQ multiplex PCR. The sample shows 65,000 to 95,000 clones, roughly nine tenths of them seen only once. Sequencing was performed on peripheral blood. Every receptor here comes from a middle-aged man with COVID-19, enrolled during active disease.

The gene calls are TRBV5-4 and TRBJ2-1; TRBD1 aligns across 8 bases. Per the germline V gene, CDR1 is SGHNT and CDR2 is YYREEE (reference sequence). Trimming removed 3 bases from V and 6 bases from J; junction bases left unmatched: 5. The CDR3 loop spans 14 amino acids. CDR3 sequence: CASSSGQGRNEQFF. CDR3 coding DNA: TGTGCCAGCAGCTCCGGACAGGGCCGCAATGAGCAGTTCTTC.

The V gene is TRBV5-4, the J gene TRBJ1-1; D might be TRBD1 (6 bases). The germline V gene encodes CDR1 SGHNT and CDR2 YYREEE (reference sequence). This CDR3 spans 15 amino acids. V was shortened by 0 bases and J by 4 bases, with 13 bases between the two germline ends. The CDR3 bases are TGTGCCAGCAGCTTGGGACAGGTAGGAGGCACTGAAGCTTTCTTT. Residues: CASSLGQVGGTEAFF.

The genes are TRBV11-2 and TRBJ1-1, with 8 nucleotides matching TRBD1. The V and J ends lost 5 bases and 0 bases, in that order; junction bases with no gene match: 5. The germline CDR1 and CDR2 sequences are SGHAT and FQNNGV. There are 15 residues in the CDR3. DNA of the CDR3: TGTGCCAGCAGCCGGACAGGGTCCATGAACACTGAAGCTTTCTTT. Protein sequence: CASSRTGSMNTEAFF.

The chain joins TRBV19 to TRBJ2-4; D may be TRBD1 (6 bases). V was cut by 7 bases and J by 0 bases, with 13 bases left in between. The CDR3 has 15 residues. Germline values: CDR1 LNHDA, CDR2 SQIVND (reference sequence). CDR3 coding DNA: TGTGCCAGTACGGCTCCACAGGGAGCCAAAAACATTCAGTACTTC. Residues: CASTAPQGAKNIQYF. The entire variable domain, with the rest obtained from reference TRBV19 and TRBJ2-4, is as follows: DGGITQSPKYLFRKEGQNVTLSCEQNLNHDAMYWYRQDPGQGLRLIYYSQIVNDFQKGDIAEGYSVSREKKESFPLTVTSAQKNPTAFYLCASTAPQGAKNIQYFGAGTRLSVL.

The rearrangement joins TRBV19 to TRBJ1-2; no definite D call. The CDR3 runs to 15 residues. The germline V gene encodes CDR1 LNHDA and CDR2 SQIVND (reference sequence). With 6 bases removed from V and 5 bases from J, the gap between germline ends came to 19 bases. CDR3 residues: CASSPSGGSNYGYTF. The CDR3 DNA reads TGTGCCAGTAGCCCCTCGGGAGGCAGCAATTATGGCTACACCTTC.

The chain employs TRBV9 and TRBJ2-7; 8 bases align to TRBD1. CDR1 SGDLS and CDR2 YYNGEE come from the germline V gene. Losses at the gene ends were 4 bases for V and 3 bases for J; bases not matched to a gene: 9. The CDR3 loop spans 15 amino acids. The CDR3 protein is CASSLSDGQGYEQYF. DNA for the CDR3: TGTGCCAGCAGCTTGAGCGATGGACAGGGCTACGAGCAGTACTTC.

The chain joins TRBV5-1 to TRBJ2-5, with D possibly TRBD1 on 5 matching bases. The germline V and J ends were trimmed by 5 bases and 1 base, with 6 bases remaining between them. Germline V gene lookup returns CDR1 SGHRS and CDR2 YFSETQ. The CDR3 has 12 residues. The CDR3 coding sequence is TGCGCCAGCAGGACAGCCCAAGAGACCCAGTACTTC. Translating gives CASRTAQETQYF.

This clone has only one observation. This chain links TRBV5-5 with TRBJ2-6; the D is unclear. This CDR3 is built from 15 residues. Germline V CDR1 and CDR2: SGHKS, YYEKEE (reference sequence). Trimming removed 0 bases at V and 0 bases at J, with 4 bases between. The DNA of the CDR3 is TGTGCCAGCAGCTTGGCCTACTCTGGGGCCAACGTCCTGACTTTC. Its protein product is CASSLAYSGANVLTF.

This clone has a single count. V and J are TRBV7-3 and TRBJ1-5; D not resolved. The CDR3 has 12 amino acids. Trimming stripped 3 bases from V and 7 bases from J, with 7 bases between. Germline CDR1 is SGHTA and CDR2 is FQGTGA. The CDR3 region is CASSFLEQPQHF. The CDR3 DNA reads TGTGCCAGCAGCTTCCTAGAGCAGCCCCAGCATTTT. The full variable domain, with the rest looked up from reference TRBV7-3 and TRBJ1-5, is GAGVSQTPSNKVTEKGKYVELRCDPISGHTALYWYRQSLGQGPEFLIYFQGTGAADDSGLPNDRFFAVRPEGSVSTLKIQRTERGDSAVYLCASSFLEQPQHFGDGTRLSIL.

CDR3 DNA: TGTGCCAGCAGCCAAGTCCGAGGGTTGGGCACTGAAGCTTTCTTT. This codes for CASSQVRGLGTEAFF. This rearrangement joins TRBV14 to TRBJ1-1; D is uncertain. Trimming took 1 base from V and 4 from J, leaving 13 bases between them. CDR3 length equals 15 residues. Germline CDR1 and CDR2: SGHDN and FVKESK.

This sequence joins TRBV2 and TRBJ2-7, with 7 bases aligning to TRBD2. Germline CDR1 is SNHLY and CDR2 is FYNNEI. The CDR3 is 14 residues long. Unmatched junction bases numbered 5, after V lost 2 bases and J lost 4 bases. In nucleotides, the CDR3 is TGTGCCAGCAGTGAATCGGGTAGCGGGTACGAGCAGTACGTC. This codes for CASSESGSGYEQYV.

The chain carries TRBV6-8 and TRBJ1-3; TRBD1 matches 12 bases. The CDR3 totals 13 residues. Trimming cost V 11 bases and J 4 bases; bases outside gene matches: 3. Germline assignment: CDR1 MNHGY and CDR2 SAAAGT. CDR3 sequence reads: CAGTGGSGNTIYF. The CDR3 DNA reads TGTGCCGGGACAGGGGGCTCGGGAAACACCATATATTTT.

The chain is built from TRBV10-3 and TRBJ1-1; D call uncertain. Trimming left V 3 bases short and J 0 bases short, with 11 bases between. Germline lookup yields CDR1 ENHRY and CDR2 SYGVKD. The CDR3 totals 15 residues. CDR3 protein: CAISERTGMNTEAFF. The CDR3 region has the DNA TGTGCCATCAGTGAACGGACGGGGATGAACACTGAAGCTTTCTTT.

This chain uses TRBV5-4 with TRBJ1-2, with D unresolved. Germline CDR1 and CDR2: SGHNT and YYREEE (reference sequence). The CDR3 is 14 amino acids. The V and J ends lost 4 bases and 2 bases respectively, with 12 bases between them. This CDR3 is CASSKPENNYGYTF. The CDR3 DNA follows: TGTGCCAGCAGCAAGCCGGAGAACAACTATGGCTACACCTTC.